The present T cell receptor (beta chain) was sequenced within a study of T cells after yellow fever vaccination. Germline V lookup: CDR1 DFQATT, CDR2 SNEGSKA (reference sequence). Between the trimmed V and J ends, which lost 4 bases and 4 bases, there was a span of 16 bases. There are 14 residues in the CDR3. One entry per CDR3 protein results from TCRdb running MiXCR on the 5' RACE reads. The sample holds 200,000 to 250,000 distinct CDR3 sequences, about 7.1% seen once. The receptor's source is a man between 25 and 39 years old who received the YFV17D yellow fever vaccine. V usage is TRBV20-1 and J usage is TRBJ1-2; perhaps TRBD1 as D (5 bases). Specimen: CD4+ T cells sorted from PBMCs, collected 15 days after the yellow fever booster vaccination. CDR3 bases: TGCAGTGCTACTCGGCAGGGTGGGGGCTATGGCTACACCTTC. This encodes CSATRQGGGYGYTF.